This TCR beta chain was captured by sequencing in a study of blood T cell repertoires in COVID-19. Overall study context: PBMCs, B-cell-depleted T cells, or T cells provided the cDNA or gDNA that made up the material.

The CDR3 loop spans 16 amino acids. In germline, CDR1 is SGHVS, CDR2 FNYEAQ. With 1 base clipped from V and 5 bases from J, the junction kept 4 bases outside the gene matches. This clone was counted between two and nine times. Original handling: Using reference gene primer amplification, nucleated cell counts were estimated. Sequencing was performed with immunoSEQ multiplex PCR; in TCRdb, only in-frame clones are kept and a portion is missing. The V and J calls and the clone size are those of that table, but D and trimming were determined from the DNA. The data show around 67,000 clones, roughly three quarters seen once.

This chain links TRBV7-6 with TRBJ2-1, with 11 bases that match TRBD2. What was sequenced was peripheral blood. The sequence came from a human donor in a cohort sampled during active COVID-19. This CDR3 reads CASSLGELAGDNEQFF. The CDR3 DNA reads TGTGCCAGCAGCTTAGGGGAACTAGCGGGGGACAATGAGCAGTTCTTC.